This TCR beta chain is from a study of blood T cell repertoires in COVID-19. Study-wide context: T cells, B-cell-depleted T cells, or PBMCs supplied cDNA or gDNA.

Per the original data handling: Scientists estimated how many nucleated cells there were by amplifying reference gene primers. Sequencing used immunoSEQ multiplex PCR; TCRdb keeps in-frame clones, though not all of them. V and J calls and clone size are copied from that table; D and trimming were computed from the DNA. The top ten hold roughly a tenth of the sample, which has around 300,000 clones, about 80% seen once. Germline V gene lookup returns CDR1 MDHEN and CDR2 SYDVKM. CDR3 length: 15 amino acids. Germline trimming cut 4 bases from V and 7 bases from J; bases unmatched to any gene: 10. Specimen: peripheral blood. This chain connects TRBV28 to TRBJ1-5, with 7 bases lining up with TRBD1. This TCR came from a woman aged 45-65 years who had recovered from COVID-19. The CDR3 here is CASSSQGGAGQPQHF. Here the CDR3 DNA reads TGTGCCAGCAGTTCTCAAGGGGGCGCGGGGCAGCCCCAGCATTTT.